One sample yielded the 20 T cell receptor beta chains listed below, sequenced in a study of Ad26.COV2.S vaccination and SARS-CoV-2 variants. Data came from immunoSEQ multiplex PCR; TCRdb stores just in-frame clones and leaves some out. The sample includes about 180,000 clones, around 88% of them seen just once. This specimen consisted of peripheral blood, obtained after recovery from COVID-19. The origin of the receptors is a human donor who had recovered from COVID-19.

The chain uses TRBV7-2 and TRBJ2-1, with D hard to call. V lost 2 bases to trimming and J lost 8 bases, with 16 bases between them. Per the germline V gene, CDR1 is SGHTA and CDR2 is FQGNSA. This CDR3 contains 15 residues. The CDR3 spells CASSLKGTGWYEQFF. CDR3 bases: TGTGCCAGCAGCTTAAAGGGCACCGGGTGGTATGAGCAGTTCTTC.

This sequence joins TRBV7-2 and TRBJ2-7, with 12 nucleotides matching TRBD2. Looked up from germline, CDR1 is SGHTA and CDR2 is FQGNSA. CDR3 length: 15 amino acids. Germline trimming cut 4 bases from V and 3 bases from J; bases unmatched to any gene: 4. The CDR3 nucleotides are TGTGCCAGCAGCTCCTGGACTAGCGGGGACTACGAGCAGTACTTC. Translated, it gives CASSSWTSGDYEQYF. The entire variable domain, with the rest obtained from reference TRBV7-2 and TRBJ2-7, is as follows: GAGVSQSPSNKVTEKGKDVELRCDPISGHTALYWYRQSLGQGLEFLIYFQGNSAPDKSGLPSDRFSAERTGGSVSTLTIQRTQQEDSAVYLCASSSWTSGDYEQYFGPGTRLTVT.

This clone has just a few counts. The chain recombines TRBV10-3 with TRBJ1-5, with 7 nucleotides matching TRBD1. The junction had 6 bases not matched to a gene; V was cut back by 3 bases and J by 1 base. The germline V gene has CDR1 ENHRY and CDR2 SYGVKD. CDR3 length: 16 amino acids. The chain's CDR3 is CAISEVRGGSNQPQHF. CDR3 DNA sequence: TGTGCCATCAGTGAAGTGAGAGGGGGCAGCAATCAGCCCCAGCATTTT.

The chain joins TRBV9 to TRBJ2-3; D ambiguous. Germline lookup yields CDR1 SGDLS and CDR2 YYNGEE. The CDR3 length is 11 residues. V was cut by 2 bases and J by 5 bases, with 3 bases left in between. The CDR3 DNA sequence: TGTGCCAGCAGCGTGCGAGATACGCAGTATTTT. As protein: CASSVRDTQYF.

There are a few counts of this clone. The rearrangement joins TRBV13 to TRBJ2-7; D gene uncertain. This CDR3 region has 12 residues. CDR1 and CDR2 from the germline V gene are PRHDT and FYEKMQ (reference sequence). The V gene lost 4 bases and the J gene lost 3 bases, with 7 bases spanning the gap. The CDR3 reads CASSSRYYEQYF. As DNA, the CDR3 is TGTGCCAGCAGCTCCCGATACTACGAGCAGTACTTC. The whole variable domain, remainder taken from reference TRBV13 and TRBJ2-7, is AAGVIQSPRHLIKEKRETATLKCYPIPRHDTVYWYQQGPGQDPQFLISFYEKMQSDKGSIPDRFSAQQFSDYHSELNMSSLELGDSALYFCASSSRYYEQYFGPGTRLTVT.

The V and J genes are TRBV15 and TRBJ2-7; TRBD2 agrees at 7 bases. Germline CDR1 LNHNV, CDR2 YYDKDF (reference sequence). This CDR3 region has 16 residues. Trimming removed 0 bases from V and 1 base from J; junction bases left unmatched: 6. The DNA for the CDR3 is TGTGCCACCAGCAGAGAAATCCAGCGGGGATCCTACGAGCAGTACTTC. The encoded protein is CATSREIQRGSYEQYF.

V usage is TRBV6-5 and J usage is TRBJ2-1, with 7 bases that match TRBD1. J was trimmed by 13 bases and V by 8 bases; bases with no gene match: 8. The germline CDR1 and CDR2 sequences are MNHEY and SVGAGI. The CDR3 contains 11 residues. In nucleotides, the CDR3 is TGTGCCAGCGGCCCCGGGACAGCCCAGTTCTTC. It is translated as CASGPGTAQFF.

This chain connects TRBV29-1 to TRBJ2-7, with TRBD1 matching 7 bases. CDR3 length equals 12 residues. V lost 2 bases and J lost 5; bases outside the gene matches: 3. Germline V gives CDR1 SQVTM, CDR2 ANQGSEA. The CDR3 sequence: CSVERQGNEQYF. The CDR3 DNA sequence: TGCAGCGTTGAACGACAGGGAAACGAGCAGTACTTC.

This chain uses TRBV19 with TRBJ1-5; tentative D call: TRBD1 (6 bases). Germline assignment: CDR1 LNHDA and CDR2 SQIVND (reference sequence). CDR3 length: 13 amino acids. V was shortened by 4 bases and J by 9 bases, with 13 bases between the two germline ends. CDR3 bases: TGTGCCAGTAGTAACCCAGGGGAATCGCCCCAGCATTTT. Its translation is CASSNPGESPQHF.

The chain's CDR3 is CATSDSMTGNTIYF. In DNA, the CDR3 is TGTGCCACCAGTGACTCGATGACAGGAAACACCATATATTTT. V is TRBV24-1 and J is TRBJ1-3, with D unresolved. The CDR3 covers 14 residues. The V gene lost 4 bases and the J gene lost 4 bases, with 10 bases spanning the gap. Germline assignment: CDR1 KGHDR and CDR2 SFDVKD.

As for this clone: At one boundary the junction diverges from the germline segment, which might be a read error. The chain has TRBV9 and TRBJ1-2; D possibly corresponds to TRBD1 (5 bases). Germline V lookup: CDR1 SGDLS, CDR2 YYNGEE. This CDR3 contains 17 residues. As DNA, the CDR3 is TGTGCCAGCAGCGTAGATGGTAGGGGAGGATTTAACTACGGCTACACCTTC. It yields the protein CASSVDGRGGFNYGYTF.

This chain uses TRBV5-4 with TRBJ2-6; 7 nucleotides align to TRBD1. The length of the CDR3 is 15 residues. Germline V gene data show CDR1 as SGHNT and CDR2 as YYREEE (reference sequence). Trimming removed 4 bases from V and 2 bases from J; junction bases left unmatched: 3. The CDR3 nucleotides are TGTGCCAGCAGCAGGACAGGCCCTGGGGCCAACGTCCTGACTTTC. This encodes CASSRTGPGANVLTF.

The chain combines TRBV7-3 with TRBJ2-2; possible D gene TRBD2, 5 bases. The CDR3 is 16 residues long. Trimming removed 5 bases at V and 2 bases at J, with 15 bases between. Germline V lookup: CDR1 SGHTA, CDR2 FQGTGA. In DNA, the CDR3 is TGTGCCAGCAGCGACGAGTTCGAGGGAAACACCGGGGAGCTGTTTTTT. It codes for CASSDEFEGNTGELFF.

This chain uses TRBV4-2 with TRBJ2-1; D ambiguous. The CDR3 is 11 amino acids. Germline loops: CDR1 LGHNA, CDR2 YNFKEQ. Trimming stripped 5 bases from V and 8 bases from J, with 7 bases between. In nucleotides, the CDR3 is TGTGCCAGCAGCGATGGGGATGAGCAGTTCTTC. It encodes CASSDGDEQFF.

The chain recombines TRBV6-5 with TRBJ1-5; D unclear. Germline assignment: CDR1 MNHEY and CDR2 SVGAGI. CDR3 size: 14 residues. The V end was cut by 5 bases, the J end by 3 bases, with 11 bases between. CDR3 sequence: CASSPSTVNQPQHF. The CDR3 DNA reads TGTGCCAGCAGTCCATCGACGGTCAATCAGCCCCAGCATTTT.

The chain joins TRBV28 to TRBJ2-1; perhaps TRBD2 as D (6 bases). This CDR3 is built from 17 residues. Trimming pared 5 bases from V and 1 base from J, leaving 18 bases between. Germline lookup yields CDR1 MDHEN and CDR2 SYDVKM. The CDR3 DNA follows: TGTGCCAGCAGTGGGGTGGAGGGGCTCGGGTCCTACAATGAGCAGTTCTTC. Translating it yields CASSGVEGLGSYNEQFF. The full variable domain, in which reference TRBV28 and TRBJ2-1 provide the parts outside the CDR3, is DVKVTQSSRYLVKRTGEKVFLECVQDMDHENMFWYRQDPGLGLRLIYFSYDVKMKEKGDIPEGYSVSREKKERFSLILESASTNQTSMYLCASSGVEGLGSYNEQFFGPGTRLTVL.

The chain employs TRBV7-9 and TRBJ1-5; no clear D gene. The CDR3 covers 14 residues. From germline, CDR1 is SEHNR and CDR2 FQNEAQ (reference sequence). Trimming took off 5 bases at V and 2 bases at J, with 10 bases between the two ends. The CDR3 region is CASSNQSRNQPQHF. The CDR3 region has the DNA TGTGCCAGCAGCAATCAGAGTCGCAATCAGCCCCAGCATTTT.

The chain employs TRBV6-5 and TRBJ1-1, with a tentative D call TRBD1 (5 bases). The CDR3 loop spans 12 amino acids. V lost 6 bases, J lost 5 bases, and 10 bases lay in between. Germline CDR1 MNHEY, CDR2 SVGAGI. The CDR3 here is CASRGGETEAFF. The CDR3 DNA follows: TGTGCCAGCAGAGGAGGGGAAACTGAAGCTTTCTTT.

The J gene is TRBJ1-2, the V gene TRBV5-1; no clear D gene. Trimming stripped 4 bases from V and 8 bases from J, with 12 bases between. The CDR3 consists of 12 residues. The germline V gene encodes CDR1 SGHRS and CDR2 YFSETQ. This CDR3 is CASSPEGWGYTF. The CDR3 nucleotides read TGCGCCAGCAGCCCAGAGGGCTGGGGCTACACCTTC.

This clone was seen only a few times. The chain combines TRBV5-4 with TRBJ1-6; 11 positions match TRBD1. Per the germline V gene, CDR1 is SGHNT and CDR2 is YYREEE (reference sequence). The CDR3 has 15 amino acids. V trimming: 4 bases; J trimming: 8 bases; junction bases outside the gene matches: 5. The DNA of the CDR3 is TGTGCCAGCAGCCCGGACAGGGGGCTATATTCACCCCTCCACTTT. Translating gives CASSPDRGLYSPLHF.